One TCR beta chain is described in this entry. Other DNA sequences within the sample encode an identical CDR3. As for treatment: approximately 18 received Ad26.COV2.S at low or high dose, single or two shots; 5 received placebo; per-sample allocation not given. Material that was analyzed had been drawn on day 63 after the first vaccine or placebo injection. The sample comes from a study of Ad26.COV2.S vaccination and SARS-CoV-2 variants. Profiled with immunoSEQ multiplex PCR; TCRdb holds only in-frame clones, not every one. The sample includes fewer than 900,000 clones, roughly 90% of them seen just once. Germline-derived CDR1 and CDR2 are SGHKS and YYEKEE (reference sequence). The CDR3 is 11 residues long. V was clipped by 4 bases and J by 1 base, with 3 bases between them.

The clonotype was recovered from a person between 18 and 59 years old who received the Ad26.COV2.S COVID-19 vaccine or a placebo. The genes are TRBV5-5 and TRBJ2-7; no reliable D call. The specimen comprised peripheral blood, sampled in a trial of Ad26.COV2.S vaccine versus placebo. The CDR3 loop is CASSPSYEQYF. In DNA form, the CDR3 reads TGTGCCAGCAGCCCGTCCTACGAGCAGTACTTC.